The 10 T cell receptor beta chains in this list originate from one sample, sequenced in a study of cytomegalovirus exposure and HLA in healthy donors (dated by TCRdb to 2017 to 2019). The library was prepared using the immunoSEQ multiplex PCR assay. In TCRdb, the immuneACCESS table is reduced to in-frame sequences with V and J assigned. These tables do not hold every clone; where another copy was compared, an unresolved V gene accounts for under half, and the others remain unexplained. The sample data list around 65,000 clones, and 85% to 95% of these were observed just once. Roughly 5.2% of the sample goes to the ten largest clones. The material sequenced was PBMCs. The receptors were sampled from a man aged 18 to 29 in good health and CMV-seropositive.

V and J are TRBV27 and TRBJ2-5, with 7 bases identical to TRBD2. V trimming: 2 bases; J trimming: 10 bases; junction bases outside the gene matches: 1. The CDR3 is made up of 11 amino acids. CDR1 is MNHEY, CDR2 SMNVEV, per germline (reference sequence). For the CDR3, the DNA is TGTGCCAGCAGTTTAGGCGGGAGCCAGTACTTC. Protein: CASSLGGSQYF.

The chain combines TRBV27 with TRBJ2-2; D unresolved. The CDR3 consists of 13 residues. V lost 5 bases and J 3 bases, leaving 7 bases between the germline ends. The germline CDR1 and CDR2 sequences are MNHEY and SMNVEV (reference sequence). The CDR3 here is CASSVRYTGELFF. The CDR3 DNA sequence: TGTGCCAGCAGTGTCAGGTACACCGGGGAGCTGTTTTTT.

The rearrangement links TRBV28 to TRBJ1-5, with a possible D match to TRBD1 (5 bases). V was clipped by 3 bases and J by 6 bases, with 12 bases between them. This CDR3 region has 14 residues. Germline CDR1 reads MDHEN; CDR2 reads SYDVKM. Written as DNA, the CDR3 is TGTGCCAGCAGTTTTCGGGGGGTTAGTCAGCCCCAGCATTTT. As protein: CASSFRGVSQPQHF.

The chain has TRBV9 and TRBJ1-3, with D unresolved. Germline CDR1 SGDLS, CDR2 YYNGEE. The ends were cut back, 0 bases at V and 2 bases at J, with 6 bases in the middle. The CDR3 is made up of 14 amino acids. The CDR3 loop reads CASSVATAGNTIYF. The CDR3 DNA follows: TGTGCCAGCAGCGTAGCAACAGCTGGAAACACCATATATTTT.

This chain uses TRBV15 with TRBJ2-7, with 7 nucleotides matching TRBD1. This CDR3 is built from 13 residues. V was clipped by 3 bases and J by 6 bases; unmatched bases: 5. Germline V lookup: CDR1 LNHNV, CDR2 YYDKDF (reference sequence). This CDR3 reads CATSSPKGAEQYF. The DNA for the CDR3 is TGTGCCACCAGCAGCCCGAAGGGGGCCGAGCAGTACTTC.

J is TRBJ2-7 and V is TRBV4-1; 14 nucleotides agree with TRBD2. The germline V gene encodes CDR1 MGHRA and CDR2 YSYEKL. The V segment lost 3 bases and the J segment 2 bases; nucleotides outside the gene matches: 3. The CDR3 sequence is 16 residues long. DNA of the CDR3: TGCGCCAGCAGCCACAGGACTAGCGGGAGGCCCTACGAGCAGTACTTC. Encoded protein: CASSHRTSGRPYEQYF.

V and J are TRBV6-4 and TRBJ2-1; no firm D call. The V and J ends lost 2 bases and 5 bases respectively, with 10 bases between them. CDR1 and CDR2 from the germline V gene are MRHNA and SNTAGT. CDR3 length: 14 amino acids. CDR3 nucleotide sequence: TGTGCCAGCAGTGACCTCTCCGGAGACAATGAGCAGTTCTTC. This gives the protein CASSDLSGDNEQFF.

The gene calls are TRBV11-2 and TRBJ1-3; no definite D call. Germline CDR1 and CDR2: SGHAT and FQNNGV. The ends were cut back, 1 base at V and 9 bases at J, with 7 bases in the middle. The CDR3 length is 12 residues. Here the CDR3 DNA reads TGTGCCAGCAGCTTAGGAAGCGGCACCATATATTTT. Translated: CASSLGSGTIYF.

The chain is built from TRBV27 and TRBJ2-3; D uncertain. The CDR3 runs to 14 residues. Germline CDR1 and CDR2: MNHEY and SMNVEV (reference sequence). Deletions cut 8 bases from V and 3 bases from J, with 15 bases between. The CDR3 region is CASRETADTDTQYF. Here the CDR3 DNA reads TGTGCCAGCCGCGAGACCGCGGATACAGATACGCAGTATTTT.

The chain combines TRBV30 with TRBJ1-1; 7 bases are shared with TRBD1. There are 12 residues in the CDR3. J lost 1 base, V lost 4 bases, and 0 bases had no gene match. The germline gives CDR1 GTSNPN, CDR2 SVGIG (reference sequence). The CDR3 DNA is TGTGCCTGGACAGGGGGGAACACTGAAGCTTTCTTT. Translation gives CAWTGGNTEAFF. Full variable domain (outside the CDR3, taken from reference TRBV30 and TRBJ1-1): SQTIHQWPATLVQPVGSPLSLECTVEGTSNPNLYWYRQAAGRGLQLLFYSVGIGQISSEVPQNLSASRPQDRQFILSSKKLLLSDSGFYLCAWTGGNTEAFFGQGTRLTVV.